This T cell receptor beta chain was sequenced in a study of blood T cell repertoires in COVID-19. Study details: COVID-19 samples, acute and convalescent, were from the United States, Italy and Spain. The cDNA or gDNA used as material had been derived from T cells, B-cell-depleted T cells, or PBMCs.

Per the authors' pipeline: Reference gene primer amplification in the assay estimated nucleated cell counts. Here immunoSEQ multiplex PCR was the method, and the copy in TCRdb shows in-frame clones only, minus some. That table furnishes V, J and clone size, whereas the DNA furnished D and trimming. The data contain 110,000 or so clones, roughly 80% of them singletons. The length of the CDR3 is 17 residues. J was trimmed by 8 bases and V by 4 bases; bases with no gene match: 13. From germline, CDR1 is SGHAT and CDR2 FQNNGV. This sequence originates from a man aged 50 to 59 with acute or convalescent COVID-19. Sequences were obtained from peripheral blood. The chain combines TRBV11-2 with TRBJ1-6; 8 bases fit TRBD1. The CDR3 reads CASSSRTGQGLHSPLHF. DNA for the CDR3: TGTGCCAGCAGCTCTAGGACCGGACAGGGTTTGCATTCACCCCTCCACTTT.